The entry below gives a single T cell receptor (beta chain) sequence along with its context. Its target antigen remains unknown. Base qualities are not provided; no much larger clone lies one nucleotide away. What the treatment or condition label conveys for this sample: roughly 19 received Ad26.COV2.S at low or high dose, single or two shots; five or six received placebo; per-sample allocation not given. For vaccine and placebo recipients, the sequenced repertoires came from samples collected on day 63 after the first injection. Cohort 1b enrolled about 25 adults aged 18-55 years at a single site in Boston, USA, between 29 July and 7 August 2020. Ad26.COV2.S was a replication-incompetent adenovirus type 26 vector expressing a prefusion-stabilized SARS-CoV-2 spike protein from the original Wuhan strain. The sample belongs to a study of Ad26.COV2.S vaccination and SARS-CoV-2 variants (dated by TCRdb to the early 2020s). Regarding the research as a whole: Donors in the vaccine arm were drawn from COV1001, a multicentre, randomized, double-blind, placebo-controlled phase I-IIa trial testing Ad26.COV2.S in healthy adults. The specificity and breadth of SARS-CoV-2-reactive T cell receptors after Ad26.COV2.S vaccination were assessed by TCRbeta repertoire sequencing. Trial participants were randomized into five groups of five, in which low-dose or high-dose Ad26.COV2.S was given once or twice, or placebo was given on both occasions. Ad26.COV2.S was given intramuscularly at 5x10^10 or 1x10^11 viral particles, as a single shot or as two shots 56 days apart. A total of roughly 32 samples were included in the TCR-sequenced set, comprising approximately 20 Ad26.COV2.S vaccine recipients, 5 placebo recipients and 8 SARS-CoV-2 convalescent individuals. Investigators remained blinded to trial group allocation during experiments and outcome assessment.

The study at large found these results: Ad26.COV2.S recipients had higher spike-specific TCR breadth than placebo recipients (P = 0.0014). It was noted by the authors that total T cell responses may have been underestimated by the TCR breadth and depth analyses. Vaccine and placebo recipients had comparable non-spike TCR breadth, which fits with the vaccine containing only spike. After vaccination, substantial breadth of spike-specific CD8+ and CD4+ T cell responses was reported. The study was not powered to compare responses between vaccine doses or regimens.

The immunoSEQ Assay was used to sequence TCRbeta CDR3 regions. After extraction, genomic DNA underwent amplification by bias-controlled multiplex PCR, followed by high-throughput sequencing. The paper's processing steps were these. To quantify the absolute abundance of every unique TCRbeta CDR3 region, sequences were collapsed and filtered. T cell fraction was estimated by normalization of TCRbeta template counts to usable DNA, with usable DNA being measured through amplification of reference genes present in all nucleated cells. Repertoire TCRs were annotated as SARS-CoV-2-specific by exact matching of V gene, CDR3 amino acid sequence and J gene to a known reactive TCR set. The reference SARS-CoV-2 TCR set was obtained from MIRA and was filtered for enrichment in COVID-19-positive ImmuneCODE repertoires, whereby public or cross-reactive TCRs were removed. Using the MIRA antigens, annotated TCRs were further analysed by specific ORF or by position within an ORF. Breadth was defined as annotated unique rearrangements over total unique productive rearrangements; depth was the summed frequency of those rearrangements. Group comparisons of TCR breadth used two-sided Wilcoxon rank-sum tests. Drawn from immuneACCESS, this table holds only the in-frame rearrangements with V and J called that TCRdb kept. Clones are partly lost; checked studies trace under half to an unresolved V gene and leave the rest unexplained. V and J calls and clone size come straight from that table; D and trimming were deduced from the DNA. For this sample the table gives nearly 400,000 clones, of which over 75% were detected only once. Of the sample, 1.5% to 2% falls within the top ten clones.

Sequencing used peripheral blood, obtained in a trial of Ad26.COV2.S vaccine versus placebo. The origin of this receptor is a person between 18 and 60 years old who received the Ad26.COV2.S COVID-19 vaccine or a placebo.

The DNA reads as follows: TGCGCCAGCAGCCAAGAAGGGGCCCCGAACACTGAAGCTTTCTTT. Its coded protein is CASSQEGAPNTEAFF. Recombination joined TRBV4-1 with TRBJ1-1; tentative D gene TRBD1, with 5 bases matching. V loses 0 bases of germline sequence and J loses 1 base, and the interval between the two ends is 9 bases. The CDR1 and CDR2 encoded by the germline V gene are MGHRA and YSYEKL. The CDR3 sequence holds 15 residues, the cysteine and phenylalanine included. Only the CDR3 DNA is retained, 45 bases long and in frame from the first base.